Only a few counts were recorded for the clone carrying this T cell receptor beta chain. What it recognizes is unknown. It was with unique molecular identifiers that the TCRbeta library was prepared. TCRdb fed the PCR reads into MiXCR, producing one record per CDR3 protein. The sample yields hundreds of thousands of distinct CDR3 sequences, less than 15% seen once. Trimming removed 4 bases at V and 3 bases at J, with 11 bases between. The germline V gene encodes CDR1 SGHRS and CDR2 YFSETQ. This CDR3 spans 13 amino acids. These data belong to a study of T-cell reconstitution after alpha-beta-depleted transplantation in children. The study's findings and limits: Reported findings indicate that, about two months after transplant, alpha-beta T cells came from several hundred expanded clones, which were derived from non-depleted graft cells. The origin of high day-60 TCRbeta diversity in some patients lay in surviving recipient T cells and thymic progenitors. Diversity and T-cell counts at one year after transplant derived mostly from new T cells.

This specimen was PBMCs, taken before TCRalphabeta/CD19-depleted stem cell transplant. The clonotype was recovered from a girl aged 2-10 years with congenital amegakaryocytic thrombocytopenia, due to receive a stem cell transplant. The chain has TRBV5-1 and TRBJ2-7; D unclear. The CDR3 protein is CASSAGRFYEQYF. The DNA for the CDR3 is TGCGCCAGCAGCGCCGGCAGGTTCTACGAGCAGTACTTC. The full variable domain, with the rest looked up from reference TRBV5-1 and TRBJ2-7, is KAGVTQTPRYLIKTRGQQVTLSCSPISGHRSVSWYQQTPGQGLQFLFEYFSETQRNKGNFPGRFSGRQFSNSRSEMNVSTLELGDSALYLCASSAGRFYEQYFGPGTRLTVT.